Listed here are 7 T cell receptor beta chains from one sample, sequenced in a study of T cell responses to AZD1222 COVID-19 vaccine. Clones were read by immunoSEQ multiplex PCR, and TCRdb kept only the in-frame ones, dropping some. The profile shows about 120,000 clones, approximately 94% of them singletons. The material was peripheral blood, obtained 28 days after the second AZD1222 dose. Every receptor here comes from an adult who received the AZD1222 COVID-19 vaccine.

The chain employs TRBV19 and TRBJ1-4; D remains unclear. Looked up from germline, CDR1 is LNHDA and CDR2 is SQIVND (reference sequence). Trimming left V 6 bases short and J 5 bases short, with 16 bases between. This CDR3 contains 15 residues. The CDR3 DNA sequence: TGTGCCAGTAGACGAAGGGCGGACGGGAATGAAAAACTGTTTTTT. Amino acid sequence: CASRRRADGNEKLFF.

V usage is TRBV12-3 or TRBV12-4 and J usage is TRBJ1-4; unclear D gene. The CDR3 is 13 residues long. V shed 1 base and J shed 7 bases, with 7 bases lying between them. CDR3 nucleotide sequence: TGTGCCAGCAGTTTAGGGGCGACTGAAAAACTGTTTTTT. As protein: CASSLGATEKLFF.

CDR3 DNA: TGTGCCAGCAGCCCACCTCCTCCGGGGGAGCTGTTTTTT. Its translation: CASSPPPPGELFF. J is TRBJ2-2 and V is TRBV7-2; D remains ambiguous. This CDR3 has 13 amino acids. The V and J ends lost 5 bases and 8 bases respectively, with 12 bases between them. The germline CDR1 and CDR2 sequences are SGHTA and FQGNSA. The whole variable domain, filled in from reference TRBV7-2 and TRBJ2-2, reads GAGVSQSPSNKVTEKGKDVELRCDPISGHTALYWYRQSLGQGLEFLIYFQGNSAPDKSGLPSDRFSAERTGGSVSTLTIQRTQQEDSAVYLCASSPPPPGELFFGEGSRLTVL.

The chain carries TRBV27 and TRBJ2-5, with 7 positions matching TRBD1. CDR1 MNHEY and CDR2 SMNVEV come from the germline V gene (reference sequence). The J segment lost 0 bases and the V segment lost 6 bases, leaving 7 bases of the junction unmatched. CDR3 length: 15 amino acids. CDR3 loop: CASRKKQGYQETQYF. The DNA of the CDR3 is TGTGCCAGCAGAAAGAAACAGGGGTACCAAGAGACCCAGTACTTC.

J is TRBJ1-1 and V is TRBV19; no clear D gene. Germline V lookup: CDR1 LNHDA, CDR2 SQIVND (reference sequence). The CDR3 contains 15 residues. Trimming cost V 2 bases and J 3 bases, with 13 bases left between them. As DNA, the CDR3 is TGTGCCAGTAGTATAACACACGACAAACACACTGAAGCTTTCTTT. Translated, it gives CASSITHDKHTEAFF.

This clone was found once. The V and J genes are TRBV7-7 and TRBJ2-1; 10 nucleotides match TRBD1. The CDR3 is made up of 18 amino acids. J gave up 6 bases and V 4 bases, and 15 bases lay outside the gene matches. Germline CDR1 reads SSHAT; CDR2 reads FNYEAQ (reference sequence). The DNA of the CDR3 is TGTGCCAGCAGCTCGACAGGGGGCGCGACCCCCAAGGCCAATGAGCAGTTCTTC. This sequence encodes CASSSTGGATPKANEQFF.

This clone was seen just once. The junction does not match germline at one end; this may be a read error. This chain links TRBV7-7 with TRBJ2-7; D remains unclear. The CDR3 has 13 residues. Germline loops: CDR1 SSHAT, CDR2 FNYEAQ (reference sequence). DNA of the CDR3: TGTGCTAGCAGCCGTGGGCCTGACTACGAGCAGTACTTC. Translated, it gives CASSRGPDYEQYF.